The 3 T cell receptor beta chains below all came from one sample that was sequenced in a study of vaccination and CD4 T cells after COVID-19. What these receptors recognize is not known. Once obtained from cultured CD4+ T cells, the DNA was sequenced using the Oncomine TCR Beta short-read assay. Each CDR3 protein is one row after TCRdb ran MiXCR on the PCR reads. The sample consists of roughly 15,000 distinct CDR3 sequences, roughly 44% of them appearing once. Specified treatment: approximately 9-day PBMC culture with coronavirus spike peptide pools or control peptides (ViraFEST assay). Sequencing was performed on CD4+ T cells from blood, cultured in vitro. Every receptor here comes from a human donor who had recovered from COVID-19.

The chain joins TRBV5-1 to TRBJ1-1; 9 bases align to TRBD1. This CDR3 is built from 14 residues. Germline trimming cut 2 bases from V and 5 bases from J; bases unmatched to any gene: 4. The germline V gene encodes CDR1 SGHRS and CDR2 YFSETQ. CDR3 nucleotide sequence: TGCGCCAGCAGCTTATCGACAGGGGGGACTGAAGCTTTCTTT. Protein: CASSLSTGGTEAFF.

CDR3 region: CASSLLGQAPYGYTF. In DNA, the CDR3 is TGTGCCAGCAGCTTACTAGGACAGGCCCCATATGGCTACACCTTC. The chain links TRBV5-4 to TRBJ1-2; 7 nucleotides line up with TRBD1. The CDR3 spans 15 residues. Trimming cost V 2 bases and J 5 bases; bases outside gene matches: 9. Germline V gene sequence: CDR1 SGHNT, CDR2 YYREEE (reference sequence).

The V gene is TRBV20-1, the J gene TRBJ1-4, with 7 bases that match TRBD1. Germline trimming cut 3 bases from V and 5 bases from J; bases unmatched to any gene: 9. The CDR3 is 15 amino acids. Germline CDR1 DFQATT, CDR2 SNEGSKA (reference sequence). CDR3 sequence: CSARGPGQSNEKLFF. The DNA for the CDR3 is TGCAGTGCTAGGGGTCCGGGACAGTCCAATGAAAAACTGTTTTTT.